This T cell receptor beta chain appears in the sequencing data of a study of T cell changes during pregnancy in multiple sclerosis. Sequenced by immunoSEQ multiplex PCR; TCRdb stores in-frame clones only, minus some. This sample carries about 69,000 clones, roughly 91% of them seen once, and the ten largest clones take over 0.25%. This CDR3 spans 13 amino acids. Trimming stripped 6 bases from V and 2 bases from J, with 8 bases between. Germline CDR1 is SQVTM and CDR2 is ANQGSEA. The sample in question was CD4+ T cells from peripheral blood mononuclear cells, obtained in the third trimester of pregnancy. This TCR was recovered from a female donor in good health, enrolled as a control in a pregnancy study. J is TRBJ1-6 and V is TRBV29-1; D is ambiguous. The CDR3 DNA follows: TGCAGCGTAAAGAGTACCTATAATTCACCCCTCCACTTT. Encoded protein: CSVKSTYNSPLHF.